The next 27 T cell receptor beta chains were all read from a single sample in a study of shared clonotypes between healthy human individuals. Produced via immunoSEQ multiplex PCR; TCRdb's table is partial and in-frame only. The data contain around 1.1 million clones, approximately 78% of them singletons. Material: memory CD4+ T cells from PBMCs. Subset defined: CD45RA-negative fraction. These receptors all come from a man aged 18 to 29 in good health. Some clones in this sample may be carry-over from other donors' samples.

Of note for this clone: The same CDR3 also results from other DNA sequences found in this sample. The CDR3 region is CASSLVRGSYGYTF. The CDR3, as DNA: TGTGCCAGCAGCTTAGTAAGGGGGAGCTATGGCTACACCTTC. V and J are TRBV7-2 and TRBJ1-2; the D gene is possibly TRBD1 (6 bases). CDR3 length: 14 residues. Germline CDR1 and CDR2: SGHTA and FQGNSA. V was clipped by 1 base and J by 4 bases, with 10 bases between them.

The chain uses TRBV19 and TRBJ1-2; 9 positions agree with TRBD1. Germline CDR1 and CDR2: LNHDA and SQIVND (reference sequence). The CDR3 has 15 residues. V was pared by 9 bases and J by 6 bases, with 14 bases of the junction left unmatched. CDR3 in DNA: TGTGCCAGCAGTGTGGGGACAGGGAGGATGCATGGCTACACCTTC. Protein: CASSVGTGRMHGYTF.

The DNA of the CDR3 is TGCGCCAGCAGTGAGTCTCTAACTCTGGTAGCAGTGAACACCGGGGAGCTGTTTTTT. Its protein is CASSESLTLVAVNTGELFF. The chain couples TRBV10-2 to TRBJ2-2; D uncertain. CDR3 length equals 19 residues. V was pared by 0 bases and J by 1 base, with 18 bases between. In germline, CDR1 is WSHSY, CDR2 SAAADI.

CDR3 amino acids: CASSSGDRPYEQYF. In DNA, the CDR3 is TGTGCCAGCAGCTCGGGGGACAGACCCTACGAGCAGTACTTC. The V and J genes are TRBV28 and TRBJ2-7; possible D gene TRBD1, 7 bases. The CDR3 covers 14 residues. Trimming stripped 6 bases from V and 2 bases from J, with 14 bases between. Germline-derived CDR1 and CDR2 are MDHEN and SYDVKM.

The V and J genes are TRBV2 and TRBJ2-4, with D maybe TRBD2 (5 bases). The CDR3 spans 15 residues. V lost 8 bases, J lost 0 bases, and 14 bases lay in between. Germline V gene sequence: CDR1 SNHLY, CDR2 FYNNEI. The chain's CDR3 is CASPTGELAKNIQYF. The CDR3 DNA follows: TGTGCCAGCCCTACCGGGGAGCTAGCCAAAAACATTCAGTACTTC.

This chain links TRBV6-6 with TRBJ1-4, with 9 bases identical to TRBD1. With 1 base clipped from V and 8 bases from J, the junction kept 5 bases outside the gene matches. This CDR3 is 15 amino acids long. Germline lookup yields CDR1 MNHNY and CDR2 SVGAGI (reference sequence). CDR3 region: CASSYLGQGGEKLFF. The DNA for the CDR3 is TGTGCCAGCAGTTACTTGGGACAGGGAGGAGAAAAACTGTTTTTT.

The chain combines TRBV19 with TRBJ1-4; D call uncertain. The CDR3 length is 13 residues. V lost 6 bases to trimming and J lost 3 bases, with 8 bases between them. Germline V gives CDR1 LNHDA, CDR2 SQIVND (reference sequence). The CDR3 DNA is TGTGCCAGTAGGAACAGACCTAATGAAAAACTGTTTTTT. It yields the protein CASRNRPNEKLFF. Variable domain in full (rest from reference TRBV19 and TRBJ1-4): DGGITQSPKYLFRKEGQNVTLSCEQNLNHDAMYWYRQDPGQGLRLIYYSQIVNDFQKGDIAEGYSVSREKKESFPLTVTSAQKNPTAFYLCASRNRPNEKLFFGSGTQLSVL.

This clone was detected only once. The chain recombines TRBV2 with TRBJ2-1; 11 nucleotides agree with TRBD2. The V and J ends lost 6 bases and 9 bases, in that order; junction bases with no gene match: 10. Germline CDR1 SNHLY, CDR2 FYNNEI. This CDR3 region has 15 residues. DNA of the CDR3: TGTGCCAGCAGACAGACTAGCGGGACCGGGGGTGAGCAGTTCTTC. Its protein is CASRQTSGTGGEQFF.

V gene TRBV9 combines with J gene TRBJ2-7; 8 bases fit TRBD1. Germline loops: CDR1 SGDLS, CDR2 YYNGEE. The V segment lost 2 bases and the J segment 6 bases; nucleotides outside the gene matches: 1. The CDR3 is 12 amino acids. As DNA, the CDR3 is TGTGCCAGCAGCGTTACAGGGGGCGAGCAGTACTTC. It is translated as CASSVTGGEQYF. Full variable domain (outside the CDR3, taken from reference TRBV9 and TRBJ2-7): DSGVTQTPKHLITATGQRVTLRCSPRSGDLSVYWYQQSLDQGLQFLIQYYNGEERAKGNILERFSAQQFPDLHSELNLSSLELGDSALYFCASSVTGGEQYFGPGTRLTVT.

J is TRBJ2-5 and V is TRBV29-1; 10 positions match TRBD1. Trimming at V came to 7 bases and at J to 5 bases, leaving 7 bases not matched to a gene. The CDR3 spans 13 residues. The V gene's germline CDR1 is SQVTM and CDR2 ANQGSEA. CDR3 loop: CSAWTGGGETQYF. In DNA, the CDR3 is TGCAGCGCCTGGACAGGGGGAGGGGAGACCCAGTACTTC.

The V call is TRBV25-1, the J call TRBJ2-7, with TRBD2 as a possible D gene (6 bases). CDR1 and CDR2 from the germline V gene are MGHDK and SYGVNS. V lost 3 bases, J lost 1 base, and 7 bases lay in between. The CDR3 loop spans 13 amino acids. The CDR3 here is CASSDGTSYEQYF. The CDR3 region has the DNA TGTGCCAGCAGTGACGGGACTTCCTACGAGCAGTACTTC.

The chain uses TRBV20-1 and TRBJ1-1; D not certain. V was trimmed by 3 bases and J by 6 bases, leaving 8 bases between them. Germline V lookup: CDR1 DFQATT, CDR2 SNEGSKA (reference sequence). The CDR3 has 11 amino acids. The CDR3 loop reads CSASPGPEAFF. The CDR3 DNA follows: TGCAGTGCTAGTCCCGGACCTGAAGCTTTCTTT.

This clone appeared once. This sequence joins TRBV15 and TRBJ2-7; TRBD1 aligns across 7 bases. V lost 6 bases, J lost 7 bases, and 9 bases stayed unmatched. Germline loops: CDR1 LNHNV, CDR2 YYDKDF (reference sequence). The CDR3 contains 13 residues. The CDR3 sequence: CATSLGGHREQYF. CDR3 in DNA: TGTGCCACCAGTTTAGGGGGCCATAGGGAGCAGTACTTC. Full variable domain (outside the CDR3, taken from reference TRBV15 and TRBJ2-7): DAMVIQNPRYQVTQFGKPVTLSCSQTLNHNVMYWYQQKSSQAPKLLFHYYDKDFNNEADTPDNFQSRRPNTSFCFLDIRSPGLGDTAMYLCATSLGGHREQYFGPGTRLTVT.

V usage is TRBV5-1 and J usage is TRBJ2-1, with a weak D call TRBD2 (5 bases). V was pared by 0 bases and J by 3 bases, with 13 bases between. Per germline, CDR1 SGHRS and CDR2 YFSETQ. The CDR3 totals 16 residues. The CDR3 is CASSLGSGGFYNEQFF. As DNA, the CDR3 is TGCGCCAGCAGCTTGGGGTCTGGCGGGTTCTACAATGAGCAGTTCTTC.

J is TRBJ1-1 and V is TRBV27; weak D call: TRBD1 (6 bases). V lost 3 bases and J lost 3, with 8 bases in between. CDR3 length: 13 residues. Germline V gene data show CDR1 as MNHEY and CDR2 as SMNVEV (reference sequence). CDR3 sequence (DNA): TGTGCCAGCAGTTTGCAGGGGTACACTGAAGCTTTCTTT. The encoded protein is CASSLQGYTEAFF.

This clone appeared once. The chain links TRBV27 to TRBJ1-2; D is unclear. The germline V gene has CDR1 MNHEY and CDR2 SMNVEV (reference sequence). The CDR3 length is 12 residues. Trimming shortened V by 7 bases and J by 3 bases, and 9 bases separated the two germline ends. The CDR3 bases are TGTGCCAGCATGTCCTACTACTATGGCTACACCTTC. Protein: CASMSYYYGYTF.

The chain links TRBV6-1 to TRBJ2-1; D is unresolved. Germline CDR1 MNHNS, CDR2 SASEGT. V was clipped by 1 base and J by 8 bases, with 15 bases between them. CDR3 length equals 15 residues. The CDR3 bases are TGTGCCAGCAGTGAAGTGCCCGTCGAAGGTCATGAGCAGTTCTTC. This encodes CASSEVPVEGHEQFF.

The gene calls are TRBV7-2 and TRBJ1-3, with a weak D call TRBD1 (5 bases). The CDR3 has 15 residues. V was pared by 0 bases and J by 4 bases, with 10 bases between. Germline V gene sequence: CDR1 SGHTA, CDR2 FQGNSA. CDR3 sequence reads: CASSLASGDGNTIYF. The CDR3, as DNA: TGTGCCAGCAGCTTAGCCTCGGGGGACGGAAACACCATATATTTT.

The rearrangement joins TRBV4-1 to TRBJ1-1; TRBD1 aligns across 7 bases. Losses at the gene ends were 3 bases for V and 1 base for J; bases not matched to a gene: 2. The CDR3 runs to 14 residues. Per germline, CDR1 MGHRA and CDR2 YSYEKL. This CDR3 reads CASSQGDRNTEAFF. Written as DNA, the CDR3 is TGCGCCAGCAGCCAGGGGGACAGGAACACTGAAGCTTTCTTT.

This chain links TRBV5-4 with TRBJ1-1; 8 nucleotides align to TRBD1. V shed 3 bases, J shed 4 bases, and the junction held 5 bases outside the gene matches. The CDR3 spans 14 residues. Germline-derived CDR1 and CDR2 are SGHNT and YYREEE (reference sequence). The CDR3 sequence: CASSWFTGGTEAFF. As DNA, the CDR3 is TGTGCCAGCAGCTGGTTCACAGGGGGCACTGAAGCTTTCTTT.

The J gene is TRBJ2-2, the V gene TRBV19, with 11 bases matching TRBD2. CDR1 and CDR2 (germline): LNHDA, SQIVND (reference sequence). The CDR3 has 19 residues. The trim removed 3 bases at V and 3 bases at J, leaving 12 bases unmatched. CDR3 residues: CASSIPGSSGRADTGELFF. The DNA of the CDR3 is TGTGCCAGTAGTATCCCGGGGAGTAGCGGGAGGGCCGACACCGGGGAGCTGTTTTTT.

Points on this clone: The sample contains more than one DNA sequence encoding this CDR3. V is TRBV5-1 and J is TRBJ2-3, with TRBD2 matching over 12 bases. The length of the CDR3 is 15 residues. The trim removed 5 bases at V and 3 bases at J, leaving 4 bases unmatched. Germline V lookup: CDR1 SGHRS, CDR2 YFSETQ. As DNA, the CDR3 is TGCGCCAGCAGACTAGCGGGAGGTGGGACAGATACGCAGTATTTT. It codes for CASRLAGGGTDTQYF.

This chain uses TRBV5-4 with TRBJ2-1, with 9 bases aligning to TRBD2. Looked up from germline, CDR1 is SGHNT and CDR2 is YYREEE (reference sequence). V was clipped by 0 bases and J by 9 bases; unmatched bases: 4. The CDR3 is made up of 14 amino acids. CDR3 in amino acids: CASSLGREGREQFF. DNA of the CDR3: TGTGCCAGCAGCTTGGGGCGGGAGGGGCGTGAGCAGTTCTTC.

The CDR3 loop is CSARQAQETQYF. DNA of the CDR3: TGCAGCGCTCGACAGGCCCAAGAGACCCAGTACTTC. The chain is built from TRBV29-1 and TRBJ2-5, with D perhaps TRBD1 (6 bases). V was cut by 7 bases and J by 1 base, with 10 bases left in between. CDR3 length equals 12 residues. The germline V gene has CDR1 SQVTM and CDR2 ANQGSEA.

The table lists this clone with a count of one. The DNA of the CDR3 is TGTGCCAGCAGTTTCGGCGGGAGTAGGACCTACGAGCAGTACTTC. As protein: CASSFGGSRTYEQYF. The chain couples TRBV6-6 to TRBJ2-7, with 7 bases lining up with TRBD2. Germline values: CDR1 MNHNY, CDR2 SVGAGI (reference sequence). The trim removed 4 bases at V and 2 bases at J, leaving 8 bases unmatched. CDR3 length: 15 residues.

The J gene is TRBJ2-3, the V gene TRBV2; 9 bases agree with TRBD1. The CDR3 sequence is 14 residues long. The germline CDR1 and CDR2 sequences are SNHLY and FYNNEI. With 8 bases clipped from V and 4 bases from J, the junction kept 7 bases outside the gene matches. The CDR3 protein is CASALDRGPDTQYF. CDR3 coding DNA: TGTGCCAGCGCCCTGGACAGGGGACCAGATACGCAGTATTTT.

The chain joins TRBV5-1 to TRBJ1-4; no firm D call. V lost 0 bases, J lost 4 bases, and 7 bases lay in between. Germline V gives CDR1 SGHRS, CDR2 YFSETQ. There are 14 residues in the CDR3. In nucleotides, the CDR3 is TGCGCCAGCAGCTTGGACCGTCATAATGAAAAACTGTTTTTT. Amino acids: CASSLDRHNEKLFF. The whole variable domain, remainder taken from reference TRBV5-1 and TRBJ1-4, is KAGVTQTPRYLIKTRGQQVTLSCSPISGHRSVSWYQQTPGQGLQFLFEYFSETQRNKGNFPGRFSGRQFSNSRSEMNVSTLELGDSALYLCASSLDRHNEKLFFGSGTQLSVL.